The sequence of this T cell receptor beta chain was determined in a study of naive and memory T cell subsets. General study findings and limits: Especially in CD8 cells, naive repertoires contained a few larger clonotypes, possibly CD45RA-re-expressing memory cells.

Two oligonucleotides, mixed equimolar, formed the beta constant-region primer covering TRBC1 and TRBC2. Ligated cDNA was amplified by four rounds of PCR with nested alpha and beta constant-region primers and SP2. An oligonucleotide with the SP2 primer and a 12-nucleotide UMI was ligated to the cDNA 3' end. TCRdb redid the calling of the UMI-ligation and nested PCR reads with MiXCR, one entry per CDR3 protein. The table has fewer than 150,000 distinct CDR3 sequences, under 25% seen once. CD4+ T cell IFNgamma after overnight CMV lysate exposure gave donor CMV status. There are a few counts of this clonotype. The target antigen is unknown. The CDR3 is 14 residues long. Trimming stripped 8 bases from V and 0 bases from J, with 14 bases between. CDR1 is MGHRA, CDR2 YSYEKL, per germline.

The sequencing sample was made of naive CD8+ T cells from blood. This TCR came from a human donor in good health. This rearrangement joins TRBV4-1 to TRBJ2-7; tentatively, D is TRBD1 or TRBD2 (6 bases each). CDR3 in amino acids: CASAVGGPSYEQYF. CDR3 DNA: TGCGCCAGCGCGGTCGGGGGCCCCTCCTACGAGCAGTACTTC.